This T cell receptor beta chain was obtained from a study of blood T cell repertoires in COVID-19. Study context: PBMCs, B-cell-depleted T cells, or T cells were the source of the cDNA or gDNA that made up the material.

The germline V gene encodes CDR1 KGHSH and CDR2 LQKENI. This CDR3 is 17 amino acids long. V shed 2 bases and J shed 0 bases, with 13 bases lying between them. Participants reported their clinical history, and cohort assignment relied on those reports. Among Cohort 3 donors, those recovered had two negative PCRs, clearance, or symptom resolution. Authors' processing steps: Estimates of nucleated cell counts were drawn from the amplification of reference gene primers. Clones were sequenced by immunoSEQ multiplex PCR, and TCRdb holds only the in-frame ones, with some missing. That table supplies the V and J calls and clone size; D and trimming were determined from the DNA. The table includes 250,000 to 350,000 clones, approximately 86% detected once.

The specimen was PBMCs or T cells enriched from blood (not recorded which). This sequence was found in a woman under 40 who had recovered from COVID-19. The chain employs TRBV18 and TRBJ2-2, with D possibly being TRBD1 (5 bases). CDR3 sequence reads: CASSPTRGMPNTGELFF. CDR3 DNA sequence: TGTGCCAGCTCACCAACAAGGGGCATGCCGAACACCGGGGAGCTGTTTTTT.